What follows are 23 T cell receptor beta chains derived from one specimen sequenced in a study of shared T cell receptors in the human thymus. Clones were sequenced by immunoSEQ multiplex PCR, and TCRdb holds only the in-frame ones, with some missing. The sample includes about 660,000 clones, more than 75% of them seen just once. These data were also filed under a second study, of human thymus T cells.

The material sequenced was thymocytes. All receptors come from a boy less than two years old with a congenital heart defect.

This clone was found once. This chain connects TRBV7-9 to TRBJ2-5; D unclear. Germline V CDR1 and CDR2: SEHNR, FQNEAQ (reference sequence). The CDR3 spans 13 residues. Trimming cost V 3 bases and J 2 bases, with 7 bases left between them. The CDR3 protein is CASSFTQQETQYF. CDR3 nucleotides: TGTGCCAGCAGCTTCACACAGCAAGAGACCCAGTACTTC.

V and J are TRBV27 and TRBJ2-5, with D maybe TRBD2 (6 bases). Trimming pared 7 bases from V and 3 bases from J, leaving 12 bases between. The germline V gene encodes CDR1 MNHEY and CDR2 SMNVEV (reference sequence). The CDR3 extends over 13 amino acids. CDR3: CASIGGREETQYF. CDR3 nucleotide sequence: TGTGCCAGCATAGGAGGGCGGGAAGAGACCCAGTACTTC.

The chain couples TRBV25-1 to TRBJ2-7; possible D gene TRBD1, 5 bases. Trimming took 2 bases from V and 6 from J, leaving 11 bases between them. The germline gives CDR1 MGHDK, CDR2 SYGVNS. The CDR3 has 13 amino acids. For the CDR3, the DNA is TGTGCCAGCAGTGAACCAGGGCGAAGCGAGCAGTACTTC. Its translation is CASSEPGRSEQYF.

This chain connects TRBV4-3 to TRBJ2-3; 13 nucleotides align to TRBD2. This CDR3 spans 17 amino acids. V trimming: 4 bases; J trimming: 6 bases; junction bases outside the gene matches: 10. Germline-derived CDR1 and CDR2 are LGHNA and YSLEER. The CDR3 is CASSRIPGLAGFDTQYF. The CDR3 nucleotides read TGCGCCAGCAGCCGGATACCGGGACTAGCGGGATTCGATACGCAGTATTTT.

The rearrangement joins TRBV7-2 to TRBJ2-7; TRBD1 aligns across 7 bases. The CDR3 consists of 15 residues. J was trimmed by 3 bases and V by 2 bases; bases with no gene match: 7. CDR1 is SGHTA and CDR2 is FQGNSA in the germline V gene. CDR3 residues: CASSLLTGSGYEQYF. The CDR3 DNA reads as TGTGCCAGCAGCTTACTGACAGGGAGCGGCTACGAGCAGTACTTC.

The chain recombines TRBV5-8 with TRBJ2-7; D is uncertain. Trimming cost V 3 bases and J 1 base, with 11 bases left between them. Germline V gene data show CDR1 as SGHTS and CDR2 as YDEGEE. The CDR3 extends over 14 amino acids. The CDR3, as DNA: TGTGCCAGCAGCTCCCAGCGCCCATCCTACGAGCAGTACTTC. This gives the protein CASSSQRPSYEQYF.

The chain carries TRBV5-1 and TRBJ2-3, with TRBD2 matching over 7 bases. In germline, CDR1 is SGHRS, CDR2 YFSETQ. The V gene end was trimmed by 3 bases and the J gene end by 4 bases; junction bases not matched to a gene: 14. This CDR3 comprises 17 residues. The CDR3 region is CASSSEGAGKESDTQYF. Here the CDR3 DNA reads TGCGCCAGCAGCTCGGAGGGAGCGGGAAAAGAGTCAGATACGCAGTATTTT.

The rearrangement joins TRBV27 to TRBJ2-7; D may be TRBD2 (6 bases). Trimming removed 0 bases from V and 9 bases from J, with 12 bases in between. The CDR3 is 13 amino acids. CDR1 and CDR2 (germline): MNHEY, SMNVEV (reference sequence). The CDR3: CASSLSGGDRQYF. The CDR3 coding sequence is TGTGCCAGCAGTTTATCCGGCGGGGATCGGCAGTACTTC.

The rearrangement uses TRBV19 and TRBJ2-1; TRBD2 matches at 14 bases. CDR1 is LNHDA and CDR2 is SQIVND in the germline V gene (reference sequence). J was trimmed by 6 bases and V by 7 bases; bases with no gene match: 20. The CDR3 spans 20 residues. CDR3 residues: CASTLQGLAGVEGLVNEQFF. For the CDR3, the DNA is TGTGCCAGTACCCTACAGGGACTAGCGGGAGTAGAGGGTCTGGTCAATGAGCAGTTCTTC.

The chain combines TRBV11-2 with TRBJ1-2; D is ambiguous. The germline V gene has CDR1 SGHAT and CDR2 FQNNGV. This CDR3 is 15 amino acids long. V dropped 0 bases and J dropped 3 bases, with 11 bases sitting between them. CDR3 sequence: CASSLDRGPDYGYTF. The CDR3 DNA reads as TGTGCCAGCAGCTTAGATCGAGGGCCGGACTATGGCTACACCTTC. The whole variable domain, remainder taken from reference TRBV11-2 and TRBJ1-2, is EAGVAQSPRYKIIEKRQSVAFWCNPISGHATLYWYQQILGQGPKLLIQFQNNGVVDDSQLPKDRFSAERLKGVDSTLKIQPAKLEDSAVYLCASSLDRGPDYGYTFGSGTRLTVV.

The chain recombines TRBV30 with TRBJ2-7, with TRBD2 identical over 10 bases. V dropped 1 base and J dropped 0; count of bases not matched to a gene: 3. The germline V gene encodes CDR1 GTSNPN and CDR2 SVGIG (reference sequence). The CDR3 loop spans 15 amino acids. The CDR3 DNA sequence: TGTGCCTGGAGTGCCCGACTAGCGGGCTCCTACGAGCAGTACTTC. Translation: CAWSARLAGSYEQYF.

The chain carries TRBV27 and TRBJ1-2, with TRBD1 as a possible D gene (6 bases). The CDR3 covers 14 residues. Germline V gene sequence: CDR1 MNHEY, CDR2 SMNVEV (reference sequence). V shed 6 bases and J shed 4 bases, with 15 bases lying between them. Written as DNA, the CDR3 is TGTGCCAGCAGCCACCCCGGACAGAGCTATGGCTACACCTTC. Translated, it gives CASSHPGQSYGYTF.

The chain recombines TRBV9 with TRBJ2-7, with 7 bases aligning to TRBD2. This CDR3 has 18 residues. Trimming took 1 base from V and 2 from J; bases not matched to a gene: 15. The germline V gene has CDR1 SGDLS and CDR2 YYNGEE. Here the CDR3 DNA reads TGTGCCAGCAGCGTATGGCGGGAGCAAGGGGTTGGGCCCTACGAGCAGTACTTC. It is translated as CASSVWREQGVGPYEQYF.

The chain recombines TRBV7-6 with TRBJ1-1; possibly TRBD1 for D (6 bases). The V and J ends lost 3 bases and 3 bases respectively, with 11 bases between them. Looked up from germline, CDR1 is SGHVS and CDR2 is FNYEAQ. The CDR3 sequence is 14 residues long. CDR3 loop: CASSLDPGDTEAFF. The CDR3 coding sequence is TGTGCCAGCAGCTTGGATCCAGGGGACACTGAAGCTTTCTTT.

The V and J genes are TRBV10-3 and TRBJ2-1; 9 nucleotides match TRBD2. The junction had 1 base not matched to a gene; V was cut back by 0 bases and J by 4 bases. CDR1 is ENHRY and CDR2 is SYGVKD in the germline V gene. CDR3 length: 15 amino acids. CDR3 in amino acids: CAISESLAGYNEQFF. The CDR3 region has the DNA TGTGCCATCAGTGAGTCCCTAGCGGGGTACAATGAGCAGTTCTTC.

This clone has more than one count but fewer than ten. V gene TRBV4-1 combines with J gene TRBJ2-7; the D gene is possibly TRBD1 (6 bases). This CDR3 has 16 amino acids. Germline CDR1 is MGHRA and CDR2 is YSYEKL. V shed 6 bases and J shed 7 bases, with 25 bases lying between them. The CDR3 loop reads CASSRKTEGQPDEQYF. The CDR3 region has the DNA TGCGCCAGCAGTCGGAAGACAGAGGGACAACCTGATGAGCAGTACTTC.

This clone was seen once. The chain couples TRBV7-2 to TRBJ2-7; TRBD1 is a possible D gene (6 bases). Trimming removed 3 bases from V and 2 bases from J, with 20 bases in between. CDR1 is SGHTA and CDR2 is FQGNSA in the germline V gene. The CDR3 spans 17 residues. CDR3 amino acids: CASSFPRGRGQTYEQYF. The CDR3 nucleotides are TGTGCCAGCAGCTTCCCCCGGGGCAGGGGTCAGACCTACGAGCAGTACTTC.

V usage is TRBV18 and J usage is TRBJ1-1, with 8 bases lining up with TRBD1. V gave up 3 bases and J gave up 4 bases; unmatched junction bases: 7. This CDR3 has 15 residues. In germline, CDR1 is KGHSH, CDR2 LQKENI. CDR3 bases: TGTGCCAGCTCACCCAGAGTCAGGGGGCCCACTGAAGCTTTCTTT. Protein: CASSPRVRGPTEAFF.

The V gene is TRBV4-3, the J gene TRBJ2-7, with 9 bases fitting TRBD2. V lost 0 bases and J lost 7; bases outside the gene matches: 10. Germline CDR1 LGHNA, CDR2 YSLEER. CDR3 length: 16 residues. The CDR3 nucleotides read TGCGCCAGCAGCCAAGATCGTCAGCGGGAGGTGTGGGAGCAGTACTTC. This codes for CASSQDRQREVWEQYF.

Only one count was recorded for this clone. This chain links TRBV5-1 with TRBJ2-3; 10 nucleotides agree with TRBD2. CDR3 size: 16 residues. Trimming at V came to 0 bases and at J to 3 bases, leaving 4 bases not matched to a gene. Germline lookup yields CDR1 SGHRS and CDR2 YFSETQ. CDR3 DNA: TGCGCCAGCAGCTTGGCTAGCGGGAGTGCGACAGATACGCAGTATTTT. This encodes CASSLASGSATDTQYF. The variable domain in full, with the rest retrieved from reference TRBV5-1 and TRBJ2-3, is KAGVTQTPRYLIKTRGQQVTLSCSPISGHRSVSWYQQTPGQGLQFLFEYFSETQRNKGNFPGRFSGRQFSNSRSEMNVSTLELGDSALYLCASSLASGSATDTQYFGPGTRLTVL.

The rearrangement joins TRBV4-2 to TRBJ2-7; 7 bases agree with TRBD2. Trimming took 0 bases from V and 2 from J; bases not matched to a gene: 7. The CDR3 has 16 residues. Germline V lookup: CDR1 LGHNA, CDR2 YNFKEQ. CDR3 loop: CASSQEGLAEAYEQYF. CDR3 coding DNA: TGTGCCAGCAGCCAAGAAGGCCTAGCGGAGGCCTACGAGCAGTACTTC.

The chain uses TRBV19 and TRBJ2-3, with 7 bases identical to TRBD1. Germline values: CDR1 LNHDA, CDR2 SQIVND (reference sequence). The ends lost 5 bases at V and 5 bases at J; junction bases unmatched: 7. The CDR3 length is 14 residues. CDR3 DNA sequence: TGTGCCAGTAGTCCCCGACAGGGTGGAGATACGCAGTATTTT. This gives the protein CASSPRQGGDTQYF. The whole variable domain, remainder taken from reference TRBV19 and TRBJ2-3, is DGGITQSPKYLFRKEGQNVTLSCEQNLNHDAMYWYRQDPGQGLRLIYYSQIVNDFQKGDIAEGYSVSREKKESFPLTVTSAQKNPTAFYLCASSPRQGGDTQYFGPGTRLTVL.

This chain joins TRBV4-2 and TRBJ2-3; D may be TRBD2 (6 bases). CDR1 is LGHNA and CDR2 is YNFKEQ in the germline V gene. The CDR3 has 13 amino acids. V lost 3 bases to trimming and J lost 5 bases, with 9 bases between them. The CDR3 sequence is CASSQTEGDTQYF. CDR3 DNA sequence: TGTGCCAGCAGCCAGACGGAGGGAGATACGCAGTATTTT.